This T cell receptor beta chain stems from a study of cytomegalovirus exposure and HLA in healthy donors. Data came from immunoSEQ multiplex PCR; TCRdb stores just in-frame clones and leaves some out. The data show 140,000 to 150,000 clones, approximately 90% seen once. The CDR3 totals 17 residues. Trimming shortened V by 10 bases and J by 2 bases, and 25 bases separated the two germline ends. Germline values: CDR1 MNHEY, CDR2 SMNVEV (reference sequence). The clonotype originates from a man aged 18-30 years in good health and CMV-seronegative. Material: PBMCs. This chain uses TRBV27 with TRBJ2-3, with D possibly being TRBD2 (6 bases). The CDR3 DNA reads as TGTGCCACCGAACCGAGAAGCCCTAGCGCTCCCACAGATACGCAGTATTTT. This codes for CATEPRSPSAPTDTQYF.